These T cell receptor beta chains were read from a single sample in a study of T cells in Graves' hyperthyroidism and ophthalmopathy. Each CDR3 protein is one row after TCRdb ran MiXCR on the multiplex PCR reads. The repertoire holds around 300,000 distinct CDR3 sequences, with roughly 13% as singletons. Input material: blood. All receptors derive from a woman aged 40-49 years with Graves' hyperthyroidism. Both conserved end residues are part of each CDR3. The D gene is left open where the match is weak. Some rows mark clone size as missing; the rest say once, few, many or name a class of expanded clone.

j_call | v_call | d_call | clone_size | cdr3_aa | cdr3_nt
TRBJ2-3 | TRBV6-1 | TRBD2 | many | CASSRSGNTDTQYF | TGTGCCAGCAGTCGTAGCGGGAACACAGATACGCAGTATTTT
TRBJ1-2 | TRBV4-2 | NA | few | CASSQIGGKGTGYTF | TGTGCCAGCAGCCAAATTGGGGGAAAGGGGACGGGCTACACCTTC
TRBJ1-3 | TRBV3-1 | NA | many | CASSQEIGDRGNTIYF | TGTGCCAGCAGCCAAGAGATAGGAGATCGTGGAAACACCATATATTTT
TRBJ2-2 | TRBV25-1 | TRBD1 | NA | CASSSDRERANTGELFF | TGTGCCAGCAGTTCGGACAGGGAAAGGGCGAACACCGGGGAGCTGTTTTTT
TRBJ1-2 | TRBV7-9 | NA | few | CASSRRPVSNGYTF | TGTGCCAGCAGCCGACGACCGGTCTCGAATGGCTACACCTTC
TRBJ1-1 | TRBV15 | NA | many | CATRMGRMNTEAFF | TGTGCCACTCGGATGGGGCGAATGAACACTGAAGCTTTCTTT
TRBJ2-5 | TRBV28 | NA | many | CASSGPDRQETQYF | TGTGCCAGCAGTGGCCCCGACCGGCAAGAGACCCAGTACTTC
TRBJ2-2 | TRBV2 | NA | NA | CVSSGFPGRNTGELFF | TGTGTTAGCAGTGGCTTTCCCGGGAGAAACACCGGGGAGCTGTTTTTT
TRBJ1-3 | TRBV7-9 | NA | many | CASLRTDGGNTIYF | TGTGCCAGCTTGCGAACCGACGGAGGAAACACCATATATTTT
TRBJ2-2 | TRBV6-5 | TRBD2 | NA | CASSSALAGGRNTGELFF | TGTGCCAGCAGTTCGGCCCTAGCGGGAGGACGGAACACCGGGGAGCTGTTTTTT
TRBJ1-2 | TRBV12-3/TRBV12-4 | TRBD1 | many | CASSLSGTGYTF | TGTGCCAGCAGCCTATCCGGGACAGGGTACACCTTC
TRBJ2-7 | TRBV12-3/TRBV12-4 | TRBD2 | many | CASSSMSGIGYEQYF | TGTGCCAGCAGTTCAATGAGCGGGATCGGCTACGAGCAGTACTTC
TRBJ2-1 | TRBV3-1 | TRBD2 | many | CASSQVTSGWGNEQFF | TGTGCCAGCAGCCAAGTGACTAGCGGGTGGGGCAATGAGCAGTTCTTC
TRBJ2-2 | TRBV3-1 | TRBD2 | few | CASSPHLAAGELFF | TGTGCCAGCAGCCCACATCTAGCGGCCGGGGAGCTGTTTTTT
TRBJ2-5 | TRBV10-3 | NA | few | CVIGTVPQETQYF | TGTGTCATAGGGACCGTCCCGCAAGAGACCCAGTACTTC
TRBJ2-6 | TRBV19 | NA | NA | CASSIWESSGANVLTF | TGTGCCAGTAGTATTTGGGAAAGCTCTGGGGCCAACGTCCTGACTTTC
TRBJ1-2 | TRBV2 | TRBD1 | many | CASRDRGDGYTF | TGTGCCAGCAGGGACAGGGGTGACGGCTACACCTTC
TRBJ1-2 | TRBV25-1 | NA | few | CASTQGVDYGYTF | TGTGCCAGCACCCAAGGGGTGGACTATGGCTACACCTTC
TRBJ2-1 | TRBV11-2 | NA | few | CASSPIGGRGYNERFF | TGTGCCAGCAGCCCAATTGGGGGAAGGGGTTACAATGAGCGGTTCTTC
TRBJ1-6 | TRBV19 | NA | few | CASSRDPASSYNSPLHF | TGTGCCAGTTCGCGGGATCCAGCGAGCTCCTATAATTCACCCCTCCACTTT
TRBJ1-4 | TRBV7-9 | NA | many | CASSLGQPNEKLFF | TGTGCCAGCAGCTTGGGTCAGCCTAATGAAAAACTGTTTTTT
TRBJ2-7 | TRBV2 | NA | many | CASTMFYEQYF | TGTGCCAGCACCATGTTCTACGAGCAGTACTTC
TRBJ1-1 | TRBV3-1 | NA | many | CASRDPQTEAFF | TGTGCCAGCAGGGACCCGCAAACTGAAGCTTTCTTT
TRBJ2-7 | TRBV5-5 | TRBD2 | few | CASSPWRGAKTFNYEQYF | TGTGCCAGCAGCCCCTGGCGGGGGGCAAAAACATTCAATTACGAGCAGTACTTC
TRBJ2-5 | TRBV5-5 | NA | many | CASSLAGDRSETQYF | TGTGCCAGCAGCTTGGCAGGGGACCGCTCGGAGACCCAGTACTTC
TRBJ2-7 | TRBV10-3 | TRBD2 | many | CAISPGLAGSSYEQYF | TGTGCCATCTCGCCGGGACTAGCGGGAAGCTCCTACGAGCAGTACTTC
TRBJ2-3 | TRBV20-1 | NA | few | CSARDDQGSADTQYF | TGCAGTGCTAGAGATGATCAGGGGTCGGCAGATACGCAGTATTTT
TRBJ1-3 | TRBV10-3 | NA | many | CAIRQSGNTIYF | TGTGCCATCAGGCAGTCTGGAAACACCATATATTTT
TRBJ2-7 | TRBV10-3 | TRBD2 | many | CATASGRGDEQYF | TGTGCCACCGCCAGCGGGAGAGGGGACGAGCAGTACTTC
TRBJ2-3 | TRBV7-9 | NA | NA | CASSPGGASTDTQYF | TGTGCCAGCAGCCCCGGAGGTGCGAGCACAGATACGCAGTATTTT
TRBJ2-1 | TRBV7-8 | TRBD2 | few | CASSLDFPGLAGGKNEQFF | TGTGCCAGCAGCTTAGACTTTCCGGGACTAGCGGGAGGTAAAAATGAGCAGTTCTTC
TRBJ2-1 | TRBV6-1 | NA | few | CASTGGLYNEQFF | TGTGCCAGCACCGGGGGACTTTACAATGAGCAGTTCTTC
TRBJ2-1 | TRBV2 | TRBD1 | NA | CASRVDRASDNEQFF | TGTGCCAGCAGGGTTGACAGGGCCTCGGACAATGAGCAGTTCTTC
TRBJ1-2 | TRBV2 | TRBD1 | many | CASSGTGVGYTF | TGTGCCAGCAGCGGGACAGGGGTAGGCTACACCTTC
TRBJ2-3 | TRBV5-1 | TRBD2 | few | CASGSGRPTDTQYF | TGCGCCAGCGGAAGCGGGAGACCCACAGATACGCAGTATTTT
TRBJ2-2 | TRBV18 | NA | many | CASSAGHTGELFF | TGTGCCAGCTCAGCGGGACACACCGGGGAGCTGTTTTTT
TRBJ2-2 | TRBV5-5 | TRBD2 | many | CASSPLAGGPATGELFF | TGTGCCAGCAGCCCCCTAGCGGGAGGGCCAGCCACCGGGGAGCTGTTTTTT
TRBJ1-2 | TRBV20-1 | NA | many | CSASRQGVHGYTF | TGCAGTGCTAGTCGCCAGGGAGTCCATGGCTACACCTTC
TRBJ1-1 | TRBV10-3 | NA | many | CAISRTGNTEAFF | TGTGCCATCAGTAGGACGGGGAACACTGAAGCTTTCTTT
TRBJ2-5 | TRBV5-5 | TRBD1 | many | CASSFDRDQETQYF | TGTGCCAGCAGCTTCGACAGGGACCAAGAGACCCAGTACTTC
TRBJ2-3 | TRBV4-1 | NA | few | CASSQTRGRSDTQYF | TGCGCCAGCAGCCAAACGCGAGGTCGTTCGGATACGCAGTATTTT
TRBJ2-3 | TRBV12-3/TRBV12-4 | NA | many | CASSFRQGGPIGDTQYF | TGTGCCAGCAGTTTTAGGCAGGGTGGCCCGATTGGAGATACGCAGTATTTT
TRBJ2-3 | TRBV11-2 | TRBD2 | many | CASNSGLAGPHDTQYF | TGTGCCAGCAACTCAGGACTAGCCGGCCCCCACGATACGCAGTATTTT
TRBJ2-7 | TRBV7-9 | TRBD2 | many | CASSGSAAGSGEQYF | TGTGCCAGCAGCGGGAGCGCAGCGGGATCAGGCGAGCAGTACTTC
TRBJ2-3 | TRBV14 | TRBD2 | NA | CASSRSGRRDTQYF | TGTGCCAGCAGCCGAAGCGGGAGGAGAGATACGCAGTATTTT
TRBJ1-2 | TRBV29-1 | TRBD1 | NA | CSAPLIPGTGVHGYTF | TGCAGCGCACCGCTCATCCCCGGGACAGGGGTCCATGGCTACACCTTC
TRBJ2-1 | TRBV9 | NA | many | CASSDPSVSYNEQFF | TGTGCCAGCAGCGACCCTAGCGTATCATACAATGAGCAGTTCTTC
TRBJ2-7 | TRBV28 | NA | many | CASSTQSYEQYF | TGTGCCAGCAGCACCCAATCCTACGAGCAGTACTTC
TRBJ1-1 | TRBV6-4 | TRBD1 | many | CASRITGVSGDTEAFF | TGTGCCAGCAGAATCACAGGGGTTTCGGGAGACACTGAAGCTTTCTTT
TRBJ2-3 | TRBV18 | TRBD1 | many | CASSPPGQGTDTQYF | TGTGCCAGCTCACCCCCCGGACAGGGGACAGATACGCAGTATTTT
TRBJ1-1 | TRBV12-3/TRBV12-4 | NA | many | CASSLGGEAFF | TGTGCCAGCAGTTTGGGGGGTGAAGCTTTCTTT
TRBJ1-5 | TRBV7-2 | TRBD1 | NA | CASSLGNRGGSNQPQHF | TGTGCCAGCAGCTTAGGGAACAGGGGAGGTAGCAATCAGCCCCAGCATTTT
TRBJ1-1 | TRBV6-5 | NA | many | CASSYWFGNTEAFF | TGTGCCAGCAGTTACTGGTTTGGGAACACTGAAGCTTTCTTT